Listed below are T cell receptor beta chains from one sample, sequenced in a study of beta chain features in type 1 diabetes. Profiled with immunoSEQ multiplex PCR; TCRdb holds only in-frame clones, not every one. The sample yields 300,000 to 350,000 clones, 15% to 20% seen once. The sample consisted of naive CD4+ T cells from blood. Receptors were obtained from a woman aged 18-35 years in good health. Each CDR3 is given with its conserved first and last residue.

J gene	V gene	CDR3 protein
TRBJ1-5	TRBV6-5	CASRSGGRGNQPQHF
TRBJ2-5	TRBV11-2	CASSPGGSQETQYF
TRBJ2-3	TRBV7-2	CASSLLAADTQYF
TRBJ2-3	TRBV5-4	CASSLRTSGGLSTDTQYF
TRBJ2-1	TRBV7-2	CASSSRPTSGSTYNEQFF
TRBJ2-7	TRBV7-9	CASSVRSPGLATYEQYF
TRBJ2-3	TRBV12-5	CASGLVTTSGFHSTDTQYF
TRBJ2-3	TRBV4-2	CASTRLAEGTDTQYF
TRBJ1-2	TRBV2	CASRGGQGGNYGYTF
TRBJ2-1	TRBV30	CAWSQRYNEQFF
TRBJ2-1	TRBV7-2	CASSSPEGYNEQFF
TRBJ2-5	TRBV7-9	CASSLRGGLETQYF
TRBJ2-3	TRBV5-1	CASSGLATDTQYF
TRBJ1-6	TRBV7-2	CAVGLSYNSPLHF
TRBJ2-4	TRBV7-2	CASSSRRVAGIQYF
TRBJ2-3	TRBV2	CASSEMGLAGGTDTQYF
TRBJ2-1	TRBV5-4	CASSGYWNRETRSSYNEQFF
TRBJ2-7	TRBV18	CASSPQGIVYEQYF
TRBJ2-3	TRBV18	CASSDTSGSLTDTQYF
TRBJ2-7	TRBV11-1	CASSSAPGLAGGSSYEQYF
TRBJ2-5	TRBV15	CATSDVGSPTQETQYF
TRBJ2-7	TRBV5-1	CASSFRDRVDEQYF
TRBJ2-7	TRBV13	CASSLSLAETYEQYF
TRBJ1-2	TRBV9	CASSVVVREGNYGYTF
TRBJ2-6	TRBV19	CASSIEGRTGANVLTF
TRBJ2-2	TRBV7-2	CASSPGGTGANGELFF
TRBJ2-5	TRBV25-1	CASSDWGGSRETQYF
TRBJ2-1	TRBV9	CASSVTGTEQFF
TRBJ1-1	TRBV30	CAWSRQGGEAFF
TRBJ2-5	TRBV11-2	CASSLGLGQETQYF
TRBJ2-1	TRBV14	CASSQRTSGDSSYNEQFF